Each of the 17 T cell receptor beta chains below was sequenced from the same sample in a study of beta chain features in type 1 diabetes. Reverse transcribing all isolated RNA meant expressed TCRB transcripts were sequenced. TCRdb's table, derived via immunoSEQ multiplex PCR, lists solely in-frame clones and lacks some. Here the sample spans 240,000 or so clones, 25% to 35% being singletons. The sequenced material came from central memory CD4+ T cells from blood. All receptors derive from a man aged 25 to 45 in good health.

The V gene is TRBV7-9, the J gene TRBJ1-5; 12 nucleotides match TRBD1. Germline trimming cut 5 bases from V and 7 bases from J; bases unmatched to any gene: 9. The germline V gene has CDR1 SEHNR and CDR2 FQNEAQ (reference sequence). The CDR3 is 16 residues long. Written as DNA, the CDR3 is TGTGCCAGCAGCCCAGGGACAGGGGGCGCGGGGCAGCCCCAGCATTTT. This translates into CASSPGTGGAGQPQHF.

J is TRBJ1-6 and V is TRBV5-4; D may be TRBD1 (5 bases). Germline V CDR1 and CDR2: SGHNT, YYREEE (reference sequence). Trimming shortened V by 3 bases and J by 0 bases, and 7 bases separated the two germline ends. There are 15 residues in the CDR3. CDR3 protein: CASSWGNSYNSPLHF. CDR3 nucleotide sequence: TGTGCCAGCAGCTGGGGGAACTCCTATAATTCACCCCTCCACTTT.

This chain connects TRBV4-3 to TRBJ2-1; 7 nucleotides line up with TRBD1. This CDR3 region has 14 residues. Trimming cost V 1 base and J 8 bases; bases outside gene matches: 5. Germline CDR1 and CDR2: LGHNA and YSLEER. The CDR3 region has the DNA TGCGCCAGCAGCCAAGGGACAGGATCCGATGAGCAGTTCTTC. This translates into CASSQGTGSDEQFF.

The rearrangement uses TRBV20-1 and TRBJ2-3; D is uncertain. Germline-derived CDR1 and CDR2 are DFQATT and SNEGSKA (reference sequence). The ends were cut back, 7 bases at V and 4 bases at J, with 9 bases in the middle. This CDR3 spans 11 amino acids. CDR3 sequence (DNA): TGCAGTGTCGGTCAAGCAGATACGCAGTATTTT. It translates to CSVGQADTQYF.

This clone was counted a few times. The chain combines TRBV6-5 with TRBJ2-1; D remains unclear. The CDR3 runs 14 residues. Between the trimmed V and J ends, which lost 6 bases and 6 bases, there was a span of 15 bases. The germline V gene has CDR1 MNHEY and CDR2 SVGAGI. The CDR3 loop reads CASSSGPGLNEQFF. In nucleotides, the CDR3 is TGTGCCAGCAGCTCGGGTCCTGGGCTCAATGAGCAGTTCTTC.

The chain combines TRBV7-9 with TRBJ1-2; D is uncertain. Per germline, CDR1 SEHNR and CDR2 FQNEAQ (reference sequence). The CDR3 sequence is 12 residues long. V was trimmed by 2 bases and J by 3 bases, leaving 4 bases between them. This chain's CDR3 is CASSLTDYGYTF. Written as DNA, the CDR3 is TGTGCCAGCAGCTTAACGGACTATGGCTACACCTTC.

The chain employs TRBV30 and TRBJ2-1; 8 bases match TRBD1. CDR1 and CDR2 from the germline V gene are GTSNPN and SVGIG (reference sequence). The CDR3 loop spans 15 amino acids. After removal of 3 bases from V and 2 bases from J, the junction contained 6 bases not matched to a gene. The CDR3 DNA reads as TGTGCCTGGAGGCGACAGGGGAGTCCCTACAATGAGCAGTTCTTC. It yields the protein CAWRRQGSPYNEQFF.

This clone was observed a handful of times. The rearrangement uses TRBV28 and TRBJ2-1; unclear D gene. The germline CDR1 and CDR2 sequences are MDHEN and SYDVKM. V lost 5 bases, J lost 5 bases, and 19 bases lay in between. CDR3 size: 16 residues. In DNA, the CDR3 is TGTGCCAGCAGTCCTACTCAGGCAGCTGGAGACAATGAGCAGTTCTTC. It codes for CASSPTQAAGDNEQFF.

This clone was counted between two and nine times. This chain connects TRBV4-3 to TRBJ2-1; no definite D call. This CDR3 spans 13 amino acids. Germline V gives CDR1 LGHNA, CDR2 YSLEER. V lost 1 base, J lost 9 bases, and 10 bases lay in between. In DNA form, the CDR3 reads TGCGCCAGCAGCCAAGTAATTCACGGTGAGCAGTTCTTC. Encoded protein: CASSQVIHGEQFF.

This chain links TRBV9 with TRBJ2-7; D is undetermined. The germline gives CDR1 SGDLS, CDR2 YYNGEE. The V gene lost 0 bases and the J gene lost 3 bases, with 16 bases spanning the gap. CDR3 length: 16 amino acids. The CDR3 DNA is TGTGCCAGCAGCGTAGCCCCCGCCGGGTCGAGCTACGAGCAGTACTTC. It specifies CASSVAPAGSSYEQYF. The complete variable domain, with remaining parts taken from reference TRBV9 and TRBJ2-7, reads DSGVTQTPKHLITATGQRVTLRCSPRSGDLSVYWYQQSLDQGLQFLIQYYNGEERAKGNILERFSAQQFPDLHSELNLSSLELGDSALYFCASSVAPAGSSYEQYFGPGTRLTVT.

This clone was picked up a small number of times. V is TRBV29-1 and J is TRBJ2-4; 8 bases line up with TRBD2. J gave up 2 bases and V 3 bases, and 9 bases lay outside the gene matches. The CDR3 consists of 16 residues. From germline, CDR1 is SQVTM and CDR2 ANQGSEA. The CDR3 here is CSVDRGIAGTKNIQYF. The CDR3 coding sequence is TGCAGCGTTGATAGAGGTATAGCGGGAACCAAAAACATTCAGTACTTC. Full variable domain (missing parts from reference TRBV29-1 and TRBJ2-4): SAVISQKPSRDICQRGTSLTIQCQVDSQVTMMFWYRQQPGQSLTLIATANQGSEATYESGFVIDKFPISRPNLTFSTLTVSNMSPEDSSIYLCSVDRGIAGTKNIQYFGAGTRLSVL.

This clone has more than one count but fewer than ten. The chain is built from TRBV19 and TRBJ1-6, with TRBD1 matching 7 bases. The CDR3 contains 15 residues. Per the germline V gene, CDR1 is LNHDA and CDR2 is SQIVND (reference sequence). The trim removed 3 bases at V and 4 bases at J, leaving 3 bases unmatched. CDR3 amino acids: CASSIETGYNSPLHF. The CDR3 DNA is TGTGCCAGTAGTATTGAGACAGGGTATAATTCACCCCTCCACTTT.

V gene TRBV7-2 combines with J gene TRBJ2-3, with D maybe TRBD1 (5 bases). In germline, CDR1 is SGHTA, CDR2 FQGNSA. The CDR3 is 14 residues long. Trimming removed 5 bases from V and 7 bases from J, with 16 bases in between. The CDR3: CASSPSGMRNTQYF. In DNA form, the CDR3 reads TGTGCCAGCAGCCCATCAGGGATGAGGAATACGCAGTATTTT.

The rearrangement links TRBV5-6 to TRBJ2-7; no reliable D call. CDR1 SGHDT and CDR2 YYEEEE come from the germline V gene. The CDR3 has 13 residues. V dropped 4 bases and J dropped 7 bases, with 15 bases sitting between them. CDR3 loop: CASSGTVLGEQYF. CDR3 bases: TGTGCCAGCAGCGGCACCGTTTTAGGGGAGCAGTACTTC.

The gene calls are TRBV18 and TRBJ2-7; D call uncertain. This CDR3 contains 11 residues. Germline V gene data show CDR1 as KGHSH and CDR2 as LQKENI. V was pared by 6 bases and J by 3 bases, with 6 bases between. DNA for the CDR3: TGTGCCAGCTCCGAACTCTACGAGCAGTACTTC. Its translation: CASSELYEQYF.

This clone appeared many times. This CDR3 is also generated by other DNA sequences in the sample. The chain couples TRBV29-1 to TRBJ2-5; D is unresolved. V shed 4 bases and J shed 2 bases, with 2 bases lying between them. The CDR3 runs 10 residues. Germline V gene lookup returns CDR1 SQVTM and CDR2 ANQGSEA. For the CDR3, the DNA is TGCAGCGTTGGGCAAGAGACCCAGTACTTC. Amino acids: CSVGQETQYF.

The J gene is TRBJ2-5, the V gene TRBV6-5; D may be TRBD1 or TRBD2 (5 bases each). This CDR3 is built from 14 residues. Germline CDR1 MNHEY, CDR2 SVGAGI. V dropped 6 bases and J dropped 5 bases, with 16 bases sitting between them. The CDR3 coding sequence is TGTGCCAGCAGAAGCCGGGACCCAGCGGAGACCCAGTACTTC. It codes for CASRSRDPAETQYF.